These T cell receptor beta chains were read from a single sample in a study of post-analysis software for immune sequencing data. TCRdb re-called the PCR reads through MiXCR, storing one row per CDR3 protein. The top ten clones hold 1.7% of a sample with 550,000 to 700,000 distinct CDR3 sequences, roughly 40% of them seen once. Sequenced: blood. Source of these receptors: a girl aged 5 to 17 with multiple sclerosis. Both conserved end residues are part of each CDR3. D genes are given only for firm matches. Clone sizes are given selectively: once, few, many, or a class where the clone is expanded.

>TRBV12-3/TRBV12-4|TRBD2|TRBJ2-1|once
TGTGCCGGCACCGAGGGGCTGGGACTAGAAGTATATGAGCAGTTCTTC
CAGTEGLGLEVYEQFF
>TRBV24-1|TRBD2|TRBJ2-1|.
TGTGCCACCAGTGATTTAGCGGGAGGGGTCTCCTGCAATGAGCAGTTCTTC
CATSDLAGGVSCNEQFF
>TRBV6-5|TRBD1|TRBJ2-1|few
TGTGCCAGCAGTTACTCGGGCCAGGGGGACTACAATGAGCAGTTCTTC
CASSYSGQGDYNEQFF
>TRBV12-3/TRBV12-4|TRBD2|TRBJ2-5|few
TGTGCCAGCAGTTTGCTTACTAGCGGGGGGGCCAGAGAGACCCAGTACTTC
CASSLLTSGGARETQYF
>TRBV6-5|.|TRBJ2-7|.
TGTGCCGGCAGTATGGGCGAGGCAGCCGAAGCCTACGAGCAGTACTTC
CAGSMGEAAEAYEQYF
>TRBV3-1|TRBD2|TRBJ2-5|.
TGTGCCAGCAGCCCGGGACTAGCGGGAGGAAAGCAAGAGACCCAGTACTTC
CASSPGLAGGKQETQYF
>TRBV7-9|.|TRBJ2-1|.
TGTGCCAGCAGCCCCCCCTCAGAACCCTACAATGAGCAGTTCTTC
CASSPPSEPYNEQFF
>TRBV14|.|TRBJ1-1|few
TGTGCCAGCAGCCAAGATAGGGGCGCTGAAGCTTTCTTT
CASSQDRGAEAFF
>TRBV7-9|.|TRBJ1-2|few
TGTGCCAGCAGCTTAGCGTTAAAGGTGGACTATGGCTACACCTTC
CASSLALKVDYGYTF
>TRBV20-1|TRBD2|TRBJ2-4|few
TGCAGTGCCCGTCGGGGGGTTAGCAAAAACATTCAGTACTTC
CSARRGVSKNIQYF
>TRBV7-9|.|TRBJ2-7|.
TGTGCCAGCAGCGCCAGGGTTGGTTCTTACGAGCAGTACTTC
CASSARVGSYEQYF
>TRBV7-2|TRBD1|TRBJ2-5|.
TGTGCCAGCAGCCCGTACGCACAGGGGGAGGAGACCCAGTACTTC
CASSPYAQGEETQYF
>TRBV5-1|.|TRBJ1-2|.
TGCGCCAGCAGCCCGGACGTTCCCGACTACACCTTC
CASSPDVPDYTF
>TRBV6-2/TRBV6-3|.|TRBJ1-1|.
TGTGCCAGCATTAATCGTGTAGGTGTGGCAGAACTTATGAACACTGAAGCTTTCTTT
CASINRVGVAELMNTEAFF
>TRBV5-1|TRBD1|TRBJ2-7|.
TGCGCCAGCAGCTTCTTAGGACAGGGGGGATTGCCCCCCCCAGGCTACGAGCAGTACTTC
CASSFLGQGGLPPPGYEQYF
>TRBV20-1|.|TRBJ1-2|.
TGCAGTGCTCGGCCCCCAGGTGGAGGTGGCTACACCTTC
CSARPPGGGGYTF
>TRBV29-1|.|TRBJ1-2|.
TGCAGCGTTGGGCAGGTCCTGGCCTATGGCTACACCTTC
CSVGQVLAYGYTF
>TRBV15|TRBD1|TRBJ2-1|.
TGTGCCACCAGCAGAGATGGGACAGGCGACTACAATGAGCAGTTCTTC
CATSRDGTGDYNEQFF
>TRBV4-2|.|TRBJ2-1|.
TGTGCCAGCAGCCAAGATCGGGCATCTCCCGGGCCACACAATGAGCAGTTCTTC
CASSQDRASPGPHNEQFF
>TRBV12-3/TRBV12-4|TRBD1|TRBJ1-5|.
TGTGCCAGCAGCCTCCCAGGGGGGGCAAGCAATCAGCCCCAGCATTTT
CASSLPGGASNQPQHF
>TRBV28|.|TRBJ2-5|few
TGTGCCAGCAGTTTACAGGGTCCTCCAGGGACGCAGTACTTC
CASSLQGPPGTQYF
>TRBV4-2|.|TRBJ1-1|.
TGTGCCAGCAGCCAAGATGGGACAGAAGCTTTCTTT
CASSQDGTEAFF
>TRBV4-2|.|TRBJ2-6|.
TGTGCCAGCAGCCAAGAAGACTCGAGGTCCTCTGGGGCCAACGTCCTGACTTTC
CASSQEDSRSSGANVLTF
>TRBV13|.|TRBJ2-3|.
TGTGCCAGCAGACTAATGGACACCACAGATACGCAGTATTTT
CASRLMDTTDTQYF
>TRBV5-1|.|TRBJ1-1|once
TGCGCCAGCAGCCCCGAGGAGGGGCCCTACACTGAAGCTTTCTTT
CASSPEEGPYTEAFF
>TRBV10-3|TRBD1|TRBJ1-5|.
TGTGCCATCAGAGCCACAGGGGAGCGCAATCAGCCCCAGCATTTT
CAIRATGERNQPQHF
>TRBV9|.|TRBJ2-1|.
TGTGCCAGCAGCGTAGCCCGGTTGTCATTCTACAATGAGCAGTTCTTC
CASSVARLSFYNEQFF
>TRBV12-3/TRBV12-4|TRBD1|TRBJ1-2|.
TGTGCCAGCAGGCCCGGGACAGTCCTATCCTATGGCTACACCTTC
CASRPGTVLSYGYTF
>TRBV12-3/TRBV12-4|.|TRBJ1-1|.
TGTGCCAGCAGTTTATCGTCCTTCGTCACTGAAGCTTTCTTT
CASSLSSFVTEAFF
>TRBV5-6|.|TRBJ1-4|few
TGTGCCAGCAGCTTTCGGACACTTGCAACTAATGAAAAACTGTTTTTT
CASSFRTLATNEKLFF
>TRBV5-1|.|TRBJ1-1|few
TGCGCCAGCAGCTTTTCCTGGGGGGGGGATCGCGCTGAAGCTTTCTTT
CASSFSWGGDRAEAFF
>TRBV2|TRBD1|TRBJ2-1|.
TGTGCCAGCAGTACCTACAGGGGATCCTACAATGAGCAGTTCTTC
CASSTYRGSYNEQFF
>TRBV28|TRBD2|TRBJ2-4|.
TGTGCCAGCAGACAGACTAGCGGGAGGAACATTCAGTACTTC
CASRQTSGRNIQYF
>TRBV10-3|.|TRBJ2-5|few
TGTGCCATCAGTGAGCCCCAAGAGACCCAGTACTTC
CAISEPQETQYF
>TRBV7-8|TRBD2|TRBJ2-3|.
TGTGCCAGCAGCTTAGGGGCTAGCGGTGGGAGGAGGACGCAGTATTTT
CASSLGASGGRRTQYF